A single T cell receptor beta chain is shown here with its context. The table lists this clonotype with many counts. What this receptor recognizes is not known. One base away there is no much larger clone; base qualities are not given. These reads were obtained on an Illumina HiSeq 2000. Multiplex PCR amplification was used to generate the TCR beta chain libraries. High-throughput sequencing was used to analyze the amplified TCR beta chain products. The public sequencing data were trimmed at Q25 with fastp and processed into clonotypes with MiXCR by TCRdb, which kept only in-frame beta chains. Each record represents a unique CDR3 protein, reported with the most common genes and DNA among its rows. The sample has approximately 100,000 distinct CDR3 sequences on record, around 20% of them singletons. The top ten constitute approximately 1.3% of the sample. The lymph node samples were taken from the axillary draining lymph nodes of breast cancer patients.

The data were obtained in a study of breast tumors, draining lymph nodes, adjacent tissues listed by TCRdb under 2016. Regarding the complete study: Breast cancer patients provided tumor, adjacent nontumor tissue and axillary lymph nodes, and the study compared the TCR beta repertoires across these three sources. The study was designed to assess the relationships and possible T-cell exchange between tumor, surrounding tissue and draining lymph node repertoires in human breast cancer.

The CDR3, cysteine through phenylalanine, is 15 amino acids long. The entry retains the CDR3 DNA only, 45 bases that are in frame from base 1. The germline V gene supplies CDR1 SGHAT and CDR2 FQNNGV. The trim is 7 bases for V and 2 bases for J, with a gap of 18 bases between the germline ends. Broad study findings and their caveats: The data were considered consistent with the idea that most tumor T cells come from the lymph node and then expand in tumor tissue. In luminal-like breast cancer, tumor and nontumor tissue repertoires resembled each other significantly more than in basal-like breast cancer. Tumor T-cell repertoires showed less diversity than lymph node repertoires and more diversity than nontumor tissue repertoires, and tumor T-cell repertoires showed preferential V and J gene usage. The conclusion that tumor T cells originate in lymph nodes was presented as consistent with a hypothesis rather than as directly demonstrated.

The receptor was derived from a female donor with breast cancer. Some clones in this sample may be carry-over from other donors' samples. The sequencing sample was made of axillary lymph node tissue. In this chain, TRBV11-2 is recombined with TRBJ2-7; the D gene cannot be resolved beyond TRBD1 or TRBD2, each matching 5 bases. The CDR3 in this case is CASTLQIGGTYEQYF. DNA sequence: TGTGCCAGCACCCTCCAAATTGGGGGTACCTACGAGCAGTACTTC. This CDR3, with the reference TRBV11-2 and TRBJ2-7 proteins standing in past its ends, gives the full variable domain EAGVAQSPRYKIIEKRQSVAFWCNPISGHATLYWYQQILGQGPKLLIQFQNNGVVDDSQLPKDRFSAERLKGVDSTLKIQPAKLEDSAVYLCASTLQIGGTYEQYFGPGTRLTVT.